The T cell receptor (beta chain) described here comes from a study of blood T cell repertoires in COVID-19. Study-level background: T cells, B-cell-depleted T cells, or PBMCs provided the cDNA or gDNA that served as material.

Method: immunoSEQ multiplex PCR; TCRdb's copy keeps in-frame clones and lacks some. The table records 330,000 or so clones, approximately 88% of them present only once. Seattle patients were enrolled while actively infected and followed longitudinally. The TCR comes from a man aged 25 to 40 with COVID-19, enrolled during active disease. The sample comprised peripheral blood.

This CDR3 is CASSPLFLIEATGWFDTEAFF. For the CDR3, the DNA is TGTGCCAGCTCACCACTTTTTCTCATAGAGGCGACAGGGTGGTTCGACACTGAAGCTTTCTTT. The chain employs TRBV18 and TRBJ1-1; 7 bases map to TRBD1. This CDR3 has 21 amino acids. CDR1 is KGHSH and CDR2 is LQKENI in the germline V gene. After removal of 1 base from V and 3 bases from J, the junction contained 23 bases not matched to a gene. The complete variable domain, with remaining parts taken from reference TRBV18 and TRBJ1-1, reads NAGVMQNPRHLVRRRGQEARLRCSPMKGHSHVYWYRQLPEEGLKFMVYLQKENIIDESGMPKERFSAEFPKEGPSILRIQQVVRGDSAAYFCASSPLFLIEATGWFDTEAFFGQGTRLTVV.